This T cell receptor (beta chain) was sequenced in a study of beta chain features in type 1 diabetes. General study results and limits: Type 1 diabetes patients showed a moderate but significant shortening of TCRB CDR3s in all four CD4+ subsets. Compared with healthy donors, patients appeared to share more similar naive, central memory and regulatory TCRB repertoires.

CDR1 ENHRY and CDR2 SYGVKD come from the germline V gene. V was trimmed by 3 bases and J by 2 bases, leaving 10 bases between them. The length of the CDR3 is 14 residues. Of note for this clone: The antigen is not known.

What was sequenced were expressed TCRB transcripts, since all of the isolated RNA had been reverse transcribed. The data were produced by immunoSEQ multiplex PCR, yet TCRdb's version contains in-frame clones alone and is incomplete. Of nearly 700,000 clones listed, roughly 12% are singletons. The chain couples TRBV10-3 to TRBJ1-2, with a possible D match to TRBD1 (6 bases). The TCR comes from a man aged 18 to 29 with type 1 diabetes. Sequencing was carried out using naive CD4+ T cells from blood. As DNA, the CDR3 is TGTGCCATCAGTGAATCAGGGGAGAACTATGGCTACACCTTC. Translated, it gives CAISESGENYGYTF.